This T cell receptor beta chain comes out of a study of T cells after yellow fever vaccination. Findings and caveats of the study: Peaking on day 5 versus 15, the secondary response was faster but weaker. Abundant bulk-population clonotypes could contaminate the FACS-sorted repertoires.

Using its own MiXCR run on the 5' RACE reads, TCRdb lists one record per CDR3 protein. Of almost 600,000 distinct CDR3 sequences in the sample, about 14% are singletons; the top ten hold roughly an eighth. A few counts support this clonotype. The antigen is undetermined. CDR3 length: 14 residues. This receptor was taken from a man under 40 who received the YFV17D yellow fever vaccine. J is TRBJ2-7 and V is TRBV21-1. TRBV21-1 is described as a pseudogene. Sequences were derived from PBMCs, sampled on the day of the yellow fever booster vaccination. CDR3 nucleotides: TGTGCCAGCAGCAAAGCACAGTTAACCTACGAGCAGTACTTC. The encoded protein is CASSKAQLTYEQYF.